This T cell receptor beta chain is from a study of Graves' ophthalmopathy and Graves' hyperthyroidism. Across the study: Investigators collected peripheral blood at initial diagnosis, before any treatment was given.

Amplification of the TCR beta CDR3 regions used RNA transcripts (as template). Second-round multiplex PCR came after first-round RT-PCR with HTBI primers. One entry per CDR3 protein results from TCRdb running MiXCR on the multiplex PCR reads. The sample has about 480,000 distinct CDR3 sequences, around 14% seen once; the top ten hold more than 8.5%. The CDR3 extends over 13 amino acids. The germline V gene encodes CDR1 MNHEY and CDR2 SVGEGT. Trimming left V 6 bases short and J 7 bases short, with 12 bases between. The PBMC fraction was derived from roughly 10 ml of fresh peripheral blood. Many counts were recorded for this clonotype.

The specimen was blood. This sequence was found in a woman in her 30s with Graves' ophthalmopathy. V and J are TRBV6-2 or TRBV6-3 and TRBJ2-2, with D unclear. The CDR3 nucleotides are TGTGCCAGCAGGCGCCTTCGACACGGGGAGCTGTTTTTT. Amino acids: CASRRLRHGELFF.